This paragraph reports one TCR beta chain. This specimen belongs to a study of blood T cell repertoires in COVID-19. Across the study: T cells, B-cell-depleted T cells, or PBMCs supplied cDNA or gDNA.

Sequencing was performed with immunoSEQ multiplex PCR; in TCRdb, only in-frame clones are kept and a portion is missing. The sample yields under 250,000 clones, around four fifths seen once. Germline assignment: CDR1 MNHEY and CDR2 SVGAGI. The CDR3 runs 13 residues. V shed 0 bases and J shed 7 bases, with 7 bases lying between them. The sequencing sample was made of peripheral blood. This sequence was found in a man aged 50 to 59 with active or convalescent COVID-19. The chain is built from TRBV6-5 and TRBJ2-1; D perhaps matches TRBD1 (5 bases). CDR3: CASSYSGQNEQFF. The CDR3, as DNA: TGTGCCAGCAGTTACTCGGGGCAGAATGAGCAGTTCTTC.